This paragraph reports one TCR beta chain. The antigen is unknown. The data were taken from a study of beta chain features in type 1 diabetes. Background on the study: Patients did not differ from healthy donors in age, gender or cell yield.

The CDR3 is 14 amino acids. Germline V gene data show CDR1 as SGHDN and CDR2 as FVKESK. Trimming pared 0 bases from V and 6 bases from J, leaving 8 bases between. TCRB transcripts that were expressed got sequenced, as all of the isolated RNA had been reverse transcribed. Sequencing was performed with immunoSEQ multiplex PCR; in TCRdb, only in-frame clones are kept and a portion is missing. The table shows 300,000 or so clones, with around 7.6% occurring only once. Study-level points and caveats: Sequencing from cDNA could over-represent high-TCR-expressing cells. Any HLA-type effect on TCRB rearrangement remained unresolved here.

The sequenced sample was central memory CD4+ T cells from blood. This TCR was sampled from a young woman in good health. This chain joins TRBV14 and TRBJ2-2; D is undetermined. CDR3 sequence reads: CASSQDLTSGELFF. Written as DNA, the CDR3 is TGTGCCAGCAGCCAAGATTTAACGTCCGGGGAGCTGTTTTTT.